These 22 T cell receptor beta chains came from one sample sequenced in a study of T cell responses to AZD1222 COVID-19 vaccine. TCRdb's copy holds only in-frame clones and misses some; the assay was immunoSEQ multiplex PCR. Of about 85,000 clones listed, 80% to 90% are singletons. This material consisted of peripheral blood, taken on day 0 of AZD1222 vaccination. The source of these receptors is an adult in good health.

The gene calls are TRBV10-3 and TRBJ2-7; TRBD2 aligns across 14 bases. Germline lookup yields CDR1 ENHRY and CDR2 SYGVKD. J gave up 5 bases and V 0 bases, and 0 bases lay outside the gene matches. The CDR3 runs to 15 residues. DNA for the CDR3: TGTGCCATCAGTGAGTCGGGACTAGCGGGAGACGAGCAGTACTTC. It codes for CAISESGLAGDEQYF.

V is TRBV19 and J is TRBJ1-5, with D tentatively TRBD1 (5 bases). Trimming removed 3 bases from V and 5 bases from J, with 11 bases in between. CDR3 length equals 14 residues. Germline V CDR1 and CDR2: LNHDA, SQIVND (reference sequence). The chain's CDR3 is CASSIMRGDQPQHF. CDR3 nucleotide sequence: TGTGCCAGTAGTATCATGCGGGGGGATCAGCCCCAGCATTTT.

The chain combines TRBV6-5 with TRBJ2-3, with a possible D match to TRBD1 (6 bases). In germline, CDR1 is MNHEY, CDR2 SVGAGI. The ends were cut back, 3 bases at V and 5 bases at J, with 12 bases in the middle. CDR3 length equals 14 residues. CDR3 sequence reads: CASSYFQQGDTQYF. Written as DNA, the CDR3 is TGTGCCAGCAGTTATTTCCAACAGGGAGATACGCAGTATTTT.

In this sample, this clone turned up a few times. The chain links TRBV5-1 to TRBJ2-2; TRBD2 aligns across 8 bases. Germline V gives CDR1 SGHRS, CDR2 YFSETQ. This CDR3 spans 15 amino acids. The ends lost 4 bases at V and 6 bases at J; junction bases unmatched: 8. This chain's CDR3 is CASSHQAGEAGELFF. The CDR3 DNA follows: TGCGCCAGCAGCCATCAAGCGGGAGAAGCCGGGGAGCTGTTTTTT.

The V gene is TRBV19, the J gene TRBJ1-5; D remains unclear. CDR1 LNHDA and CDR2 SQIVND come from the germline V gene (reference sequence). Trimming took 0 bases from V and 0 from J, leaving 6 bases between them. The CDR3 runs to 15 residues. This CDR3 reads CASSIDQNSNQPQHF. CDR3 DNA sequence: TGTGCCAGTAGTATAGACCAGAATAGCAATCAGCCCCAGCATTTT.

The genes are TRBV7-2 and TRBJ1-2; 7 nucleotides match TRBD1. Germline CDR1 is SGHTA and CDR2 is FQGNSA. The CDR3 contains 15 residues. V lost 0 bases and J lost 4; bases outside the gene matches: 5. DNA of the CDR3: TGTGCCAGCAGCTTAGCCCGGACAGGACTCTATGGCTACACCTTC. Translation gives CASSLARTGLYGYTF.

V gene TRBV28 combines with J gene TRBJ1-6; 10 bases are shared with TRBD1. The CDR3 runs to 14 residues. V was clipped by 6 bases and J by 9 bases; unmatched bases: 5. Germline CDR1 reads MDHEN; CDR2 reads SYDVKM. CDR3 loop: CASRTGGDVSPLHF. The CDR3 coding sequence is TGTGCCAGCAGGACAGGGGGCGATGTTTCACCCCTCCACTTT.

This chain connects TRBV19 to TRBJ2-7; weak D call: TRBD2 (5 bases). Germline lookup yields CDR1 LNHDA and CDR2 SQIVND (reference sequence). CDR3 size: 14 residues. Trimming cost V 5 bases and J 2 bases, with 13 bases left between them. The chain's CDR3 is CASSEGHEAYEQYF. CDR3 bases: TGTGCCAGTAGTGAGGGCCATGAGGCCTACGAGCAGTACTTC.

The CDR3 DNA reads TGTGCCAGCAGCTTACATTGGACTAGCGGGAGTAGCACAGATACGCAGTATTTT. Protein sequence: CASSLHWTSGSSTDTQYF. The chain combines TRBV7-2 with TRBJ2-3, with 13 bases identical to TRBD2. CDR1 SGHTA and CDR2 FQGNSA come from the germline V gene. CDR3 length: 18 residues. Trimming removed 2 bases from V and 0 bases from J; junction bases left unmatched: 5.

This clone appeared a single time. The chain combines TRBV29-1 with TRBJ1-2, with D possibly being TRBD1 (5 bases). Trimming shortened V by 3 bases and J by 8 bases, and 13 bases separated the two germline ends. Germline V CDR1 and CDR2: SQVTM, ANQGSEA. This CDR3 is built from 12 residues. The CDR3 sequence is CSVDYGAQGYTF. In DNA form, the CDR3 reads TGCAGCGTTGACTATGGGGCTCAAGGCTACACCTTC.

The rearrangement links TRBV6-1 to TRBJ1-5; D not certain. Trimming took off 0 bases at V and 0 bases at J, with 6 bases between the two ends. The CDR3 is 15 residues long. Germline-derived CDR1 and CDR2 are MNHNS and SASEGT. This CDR3 reads CASSEAPYSNQPQHF. The CDR3 DNA sequence: TGTGCCAGCAGTGAAGCGCCTTATAGCAATCAGCCCCAGCATTTT.

As to this clone: Other DNA sequences within the sample encode an identical CDR3. The chain joins TRBV7-3 to TRBJ2-7, with TRBD1 matching over 10 bases. The CDR3 runs to 13 residues. The germline V gene encodes CDR1 SGHTA and CDR2 FQGTGA. Trimming removed 5 bases from V and 4 bases from J; junction bases left unmatched: 2. CDR3 amino acids: CASSRDRGYEQYF. DNA of the CDR3: TGTGCCAGCAGCCGGGACAGGGGATACGAGCAGTACTTC.

The V and J genes are TRBV28 and TRBJ2-3, with D possibly TRBD1 on 5 matching bases. Germline V lookup: CDR1 MDHEN, CDR2 SYDVKM. This CDR3 is built from 15 residues. Trimming cost V 3 bases and J 0 bases, with 10 bases left between them. For the CDR3, the DNA is TGTGCCAGCAGTTTTTGGGGCTTGAGCACAGATACGCAGTATTTT. This translates into CASSFWGLSTDTQYF.

This clone has just one count. The chain recombines TRBV3-1 (or the pseudogene TRBV3-2) with TRBJ2-7; 7 nucleotides line up with TRBD2. The germline V gene encodes CDR1 LGHDT and CDR2 YNNKEL (reference sequence). Trimming at V came to 1 base and at J to 2 bases, leaving 11 bases not matched to a gene. The CDR3 has 17 amino acids. For the CDR3, the DNA is TGTGCCAGCAGCCAAGGGTTCGCGGGCGGGAGTACCTACGAGCAGTACTTC. Its translation is CASSQGFAGGSTYEQYF.

V is TRBV7-6 and J is TRBJ2-2, with D possibly being TRBD2 (6 bases). Trimming removed 1 base at V and 1 base at J, with 10 bases between. CDR1 SGHVS and CDR2 FNYEAQ come from the germline V gene. The CDR3 is made up of 16 amino acids. The CDR3 spells CASSLEGGVNTGELFF. As DNA, the CDR3 is TGTGCCAGCAGCTTAGAAGGCGGGGTGAACACCGGGGAGCTGTTTTTT.

This sequence joins TRBV10-3 and TRBJ1-1; D might be TRBD1 (6 bases). V gave up 5 bases and J gave up 2 bases, with 12 bases separating them. This CDR3 has 14 residues. Germline CDR1 reads ENHRY; CDR2 reads SYGVKD. Here the CDR3 DNA reads TGTGCCATCAGTTCCACCAGGGGAAACACTGAAGCTTTCTTT. This codes for CAISSTRGNTEAFF.

This clone was detected only a few times. The chain has TRBV28 and TRBJ2-5; D gene ambiguous. CDR3 size: 12 residues. The V end was cut by 5 bases, the J end by 5 bases, with 9 bases between. Germline values: CDR1 MDHEN, CDR2 SYDVKM. CDR3 nucleotides: TGTGCCAGCAGTCACGGCATGGAGACCCAGTACTTC. Encoded protein: CASSHGMETQYF.

V is TRBV19 and J is TRBJ2-1; TRBD2 aligns across 9 bases. The CDR3 has 14 residues. V lost 5 bases and J lost 8; bases outside the gene matches: 7. The germline V gene encodes CDR1 LNHDA and CDR2 SQIVND (reference sequence). CDR3 nucleotides: TGTGCCAGTAGTCGGCGGGAGGGAGTGTATGAGCAGTTCTTC. This translates into CASSRREGVYEQFF. Full variable domain (outside the CDR3, taken from reference TRBV19 and TRBJ2-1): DGGITQSPKYLFRKEGQNVTLSCEQNLNHDAMYWYRQDPGQGLRLIYYSQIVNDFQKGDIAEGYSVSREKKESFPLTVTSAQKNPTAFYLCASSRREGVYEQFFGPGTRLTVL.

This chain connects TRBV29-1 to TRBJ2-3; 14 nucleotides agree with TRBD2. CDR1 is SQVTM, CDR2 ANQGSEA, per germline. The CDR3 runs to 14 residues. J was trimmed by 4 bases and V by 7 bases; bases with no gene match: 4. Here the CDR3 reads CSASGLAGADTQYF. CDR3 DNA sequence: TGCAGCGCCTCGGGACTAGCGGGAGCAGATACGCAGTATTTT.

The chain couples TRBV6-5 to TRBJ1-5; 11 nucleotides match TRBD1. The CDR3 is made up of 14 amino acids. The V and J ends lost 10 bases and 6 bases, in that order; junction bases with no gene match: 8. The V gene's germline CDR1 is MNHEY and CDR2 SVGAGI. Here the CDR3 DNA reads TGTGCCAACCCGGACAGGGGGCTAGGTCAGCCCCAGCATTTT. Translated, it gives CANPDRGLGQPQHF.

J is TRBJ2-1 and V is TRBV21-1; the tabulated D call, TRBD2, remains unverified against the DNA. TRBV21-1 is shown as a pseudogene. The CDR3 length is 16 residues. CDR3 nucleotides: TGTGCCAGCAGCGCTCAGACTAGCGGGAAGTACAATGAGCAGTTCTTC. Translation: CASSAQTSGKYNEQFF.

The chain is built from TRBV10-2 and TRBJ2-3, with 11 bases fitting TRBD2. Losses at the gene ends were 10 bases for V and 3 bases for J; bases not matched to a gene: 9. This CDR3 contains 15 residues. Germline assignment: CDR1 WSHSY and CDR2 SAAADI. CDR3 sequence: CATLPGTSGTDTQYF. In DNA, the CDR3 is TGCGCCACCTTACCCGGGACTAGCGGTACAGATACGCAGTATTTT.